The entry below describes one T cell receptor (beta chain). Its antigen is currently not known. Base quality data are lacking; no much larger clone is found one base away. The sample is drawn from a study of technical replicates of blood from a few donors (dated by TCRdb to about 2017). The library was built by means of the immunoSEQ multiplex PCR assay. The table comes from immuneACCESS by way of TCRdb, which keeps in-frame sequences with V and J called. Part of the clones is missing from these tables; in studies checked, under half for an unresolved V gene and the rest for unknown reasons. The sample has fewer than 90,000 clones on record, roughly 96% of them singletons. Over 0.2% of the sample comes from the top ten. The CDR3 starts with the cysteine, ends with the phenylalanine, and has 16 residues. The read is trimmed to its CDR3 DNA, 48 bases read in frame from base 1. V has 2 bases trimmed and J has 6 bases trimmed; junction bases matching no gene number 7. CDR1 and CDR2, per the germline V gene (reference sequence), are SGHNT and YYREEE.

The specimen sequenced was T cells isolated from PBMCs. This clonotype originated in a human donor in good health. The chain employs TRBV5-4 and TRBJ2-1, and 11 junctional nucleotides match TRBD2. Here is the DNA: TGTGCCAGCAGCTTAGAACTAGCGGGAGCTGCCAATGAGCAGTTCTTC. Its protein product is CASSLELAGAANEQFF.